Shown below are 23 T cell receptor beta chains from a single sample sequenced in a study of blood T cells in healthy people across ages. With a J-beta primer mix and a sample-barcoded 5' primer, a second PCR ran 7 to 11 cycles. MiXCR, applied by TCRdb to the 5' RACE reads, yields one record per CDR3 protein. The sample yields about 720,000 distinct CDR3 sequences, about 24% seen once. The specimen sequenced was blood. The receptor source for this set is a man between 70 and 80 years old in good health.

The V call is TRBV7-9, the J call TRBJ2-2, with D possibly matching TRBD2 (6 bases). Germline CDR1 and CDR2: SEHNR and FQNEAQ (reference sequence). The CDR3 runs to 21 residues. Deletions cut 4 bases from V and 0 bases from J, with 27 bases between. DNA for the CDR3: TGTGCCAGCAGCTCCCGGATTAGGTTCGGGCTAGCGAAAACGAACACCGGGGAGCTGTTTTTT. It yields the protein CASSSRIRFGLAKTNTGELFF.

The CDR3 DNA reads as TGCAGTGCTAGAGACCGAGTCCGGGATGAAAAACTGTTTTTT. Protein product: CSARDRVRDEKLFF. This chain links TRBV20-1 with TRBJ1-4; no definite D call. V was clipped by 0 bases and J by 6 bases, with 11 bases between them. The CDR3 length is 14 residues. Germline CDR1 is DFQATT and CDR2 is SNEGSKA (reference sequence).

This clonotype was detected only a few times. The chain employs TRBV18 and TRBJ2-3, with TRBD1 matching over 7 bases. Germline lookup yields CDR1 KGHSH and CDR2 LQKENI. J was trimmed by 2 bases and V by 0 bases; bases with no gene match: 5. CDR3 length: 16 residues. CDR3 protein: CASSPPGQPFTDTQYF. DNA of the CDR3: TGTGCCAGCTCACCACCGGGACAGCCTTTCACAGATACGCAGTATTTT. The complete variable domain, with remaining parts taken from reference TRBV18 and TRBJ2-3, reads NAGVMQNPRHLVRRRGQEARLRCSPMKGHSHVYWYRQLPEEGLKFMVYLQKENIIDESGMPKERFSAEFPKEGPSILRIQQVVRGDSAAYFCASSPPGQPFTDTQYFGPGTRLTVL.

Here the CDR3 reads CASSYSNWRVSYEQYV. For the CDR3, the DNA is TGTGCCAGCAGTTACTCGAATTGGCGGGTCTCCTACGAGCAGTACGTC. The chain has TRBV6-2 or TRBV6-3 and TRBJ2-1, with TRBD2 as a possible D gene (5 bases). TRBJ2-7 matches the DNA end more closely, so the J call is doubtful. CDR1 and CDR2 from the germline V gene are MNHEY and SVGEGT. The length of the CDR3 is 16 residues.

A few counts support this clonotype. The CDR3 DNA reads TGTGCCAGCAGTCACAGGGAAGGAGAGACCCAGTACTTC. Its protein is CASSHREGETQYF. The gene calls are TRBV6-5 and TRBJ2-5, with TRBD1 as a possible D gene (6 bases). Trimming pared 5 bases from V and 4 bases from J, leaving 11 bases between. The CDR3 is 13 residues long. Germline loops: CDR1 MNHEY, CDR2 SVGAGI.

The chain couples TRBV20-1 to TRBJ1-4; 12 bases are shared with TRBD1. The CDR3 totals 16 residues. The germline V gene encodes CDR1 DFQATT and CDR2 SNEGSKA (reference sequence). The J segment lost 8 bases and the V segment lost 0 bases, leaving 7 bases of the junction unmatched. The CDR3 sequence is CSARDRDRGLKEKLFF. As DNA, the CDR3 is TGCAGTGCTAGAGATCGGGACAGGGGGCTAAAGGAAAAACTGTTTTTT.

This clonotype has just a few counts. V gene TRBV6-1 combines with J gene TRBJ2-3; the D is unclear. The germline V gene encodes CDR1 MNHNS and CDR2 SASEGT. V was trimmed by 2 bases and J by 2 bases, leaving 2 bases between them. The CDR3 runs to 12 residues. Here the CDR3 DNA reads TGTGCCAGCAGTGAACCCACAGATACGCAGTATTTT. It is translated as CASSEPTDTQYF.

This clonotype was recorded a few times. At one end the junction does not follow the germline gene, possibly because of a read error. The chain uses TRBV28 and TRBJ2-3; 8 positions match TRBD1. Germline V gene data show CDR1 as MDHEN and CDR2 as SYDVKM. This CDR3 is built from 15 residues. CDR3 amino acids: CASSGQGLPTNTQYF. CDR3 sequence (DNA): TGTGCCAGCAGTGGACAGGGTCTCCCCACAAATACGCAGTATTTT.

The chain is built from TRBV7-9 and TRBJ2-7; the match to TRBD2 covers 7 bases. Germline V gives CDR1 SEHNR, CDR2 FQNEAQ (reference sequence). The CDR3 runs to 15 residues. V was clipped by 5 bases and J by 3 bases; unmatched bases: 10. The CDR3 loop is CASSRLGGFLYEQYF. The CDR3 DNA follows: TGTGCCAGCAGCCGCCTGGGAGGGTTCCTCTACGAGCAGTACTTC.

The chain has TRBV2 and TRBJ1-5; D uncertain. V dropped 6 bases and J dropped 5 bases, with 11 bases sitting between them. The V gene's germline CDR1 is SNHLY and CDR2 FYNNEI. The CDR3 is 13 residues long. This CDR3 reads CASSGARDQPQHF. The CDR3 region has the DNA TGTGCCAGCAGCGGAGCGAGGGATCAGCCCCAGCATTTT.

The rearrangement joins TRBV6-1 to TRBJ1-4; 7 bases map to TRBD1. J lost 5 bases, V lost 6 bases, and 6 bases had no gene match. The CDR3 has 14 residues. CDR1 and CDR2 (germline): MNHNS, SASEGT. The CDR3 loop is CASRRDSFNEKLFF. The CDR3 DNA reads as TGTGCCAGCAGACGGGACAGTTTCAATGAAAAACTGTTTTTT.

This chain uses TRBV19 with TRBJ2-2; D is ambiguous. CDR1 LNHDA and CDR2 SQIVND come from the germline V gene (reference sequence). V lost 2 bases and J 0 bases, leaving 7 bases between the germline ends. This CDR3 region has 15 residues. The CDR3 bases are TGTGCCAGTAGTATAACAGTAACGAACACCGGGGAGCTGTTTTTT. Translated, it gives CASSITVTNTGELFF. The full variable domain, completed using reference TRBV19 and TRBJ2-2, is DGGITQSPKYLFRKEGQNVTLSCEQNLNHDAMYWYRQDPGQGLRLIYYSQIVNDFQKGDIAEGYSVSREKKESFPLTVTSAQKNPTAFYLCASSITVTNTGELFFGEGSRLTVL.

V usage is TRBV12-3 or TRBV12-4 and J usage is TRBJ1-5; D is perhaps TRBD1 (5 bases). Trimming stripped 2 bases from V and 6 bases from J, with 14 bases between. CDR3 length: 15 amino acids. The CDR3 region has the DNA TGTGCCAGCAGTTTAAGAGGGGCAGGGCTTCAGCCCCAGCATTTT. As protein: CASSLRGAGLQPQHF.

This clonotype was seen a few times. The chain combines TRBV20-1 with TRBJ2-3, with 7 bases fitting TRBD2. Germline V gene data show CDR1 as DFQATT and CDR2 as SNEGSKA (reference sequence). This CDR3 is built from 15 residues. Germline trimming cut 6 bases from V and 2 bases from J; bases unmatched to any gene: 11. CDR3 DNA: TGCAGTGCCCCCAGGGCTAGCGGTATCACAGATACGCAGTATTTT. This codes for CSAPRASGITDTQYF.

This clonotype was detected only a few times. The chain has TRBV29-1 and TRBJ2-4; the D is unclear. The CDR3 runs 12 residues. CDR1 and CDR2 from the germline V gene are SQVTM and ANQGSEA. V lost 3 bases and J lost 8, with 11 bases in between. CDR3 DNA: TGCAGCGTTGAGTCCAGCGTGGACATTCAGTACTTC. Its protein product is CSVESSVDIQYF.

This clonotype was counted a few times. V and J are TRBV7-8 and TRBJ2-1; D is uncertain. Trimming removed 1 base from V and 10 bases from J, with 5 bases in between. Germline V gives CDR1 SGHVS, CDR2 FQNEAQ. CDR3 length: 11 residues. The CDR3 sequence is CASSLDLEQFF. CDR3 in DNA: TGTGCCAGCAGCTTAGATCTGGAGCAGTTCTTC.

The table lists this clonotype with a count of one. The gene calls are TRBV20-1 and TRBJ2-7; D gene unclear. V lost 4 bases and J 3 bases, leaving 10 bases between the germline ends. CDR3 size: 12 residues. Germline V gene data show CDR1 as DFQATT and CDR2 as SNEGSKA (reference sequence). CDR3 loop: CSATLGNYEQYF. The CDR3 DNA sequence: TGCAGTGCTACCCTAGGAAACTACGAGCAGTACTTC.

This chain joins TRBV18 and TRBJ2-5; 9 bases align to TRBD1. Per germline, CDR1 KGHSH and CDR2 LQKENI. The J segment lost 4 bases and the V segment lost 1 base, leaving 7 bases of the junction unmatched. The CDR3 has 16 residues. The CDR3 bases are TGTGCCAGCTCACCACTAGGGACAGGGACGGGAGAGACCCAGTACTTC. It encodes CASSPLGTGTGETQYF.

This clonotype turned up a few times. The V gene is TRBV7-2, the J gene TRBJ2-3, with D tentatively TRBD2 (5 bases). Germline V gene lookup returns CDR1 SGHTA and CDR2 FQGNSA. V was trimmed by 4 bases and J by 4 bases, leaving 12 bases between them. This CDR3 has 14 amino acids. The CDR3: CASSYLTRADTQYF. As DNA, the CDR3 is TGTGCCAGCAGCTACTTAACTAGGGCAGATACGCAGTATTTT.

The rearrangement links TRBV12-3 or TRBV12-4 to TRBJ1-1; maybe TRBD1 (6 bases). The V end was cut by 7 bases, the J end by 6 bases, with 12 bases between. There are 12 residues in the CDR3. The CDR3 nucleotides are TGTGCCAGCACCTCACAGGGTCCTGAAGCTTTCTTT. Translation: CASTSQGPEAFF.

This clonotype turned up a few times. The rearrangement uses TRBV20-1 and TRBJ2-3; 8 bases fit TRBD2. The CDR3 is 14 amino acids. J lost 2 bases, V lost 3 bases, and 4 bases had no gene match. CDR1 and CDR2 (germline): DFQATT, SNEGSKA (reference sequence). The CDR3 DNA follows: TGCAGTGCTAGGGGCGGGGGGACCACAGATACGCAGTATTTT. The encoded protein is CSARGGGTTDTQYF.

This rearrangement joins TRBV27 to TRBJ2-7, with D possibly being TRBD2 (6 bases). The germline V gene encodes CDR1 MNHEY and CDR2 SMNVEV (reference sequence). This CDR3 contains 12 residues. Trimming removed 5 bases at V and 4 bases at J, with 9 bases between. CDR3 sequence reads: CASSVGGYEQYF. For the CDR3, the DNA is TGTGCCAGCAGTGTCGGGGGTTACGAGCAGTACTTC.

This rearrangement joins TRBV12-3 or TRBV12-4 to TRBJ2-3, with TRBD2 matching 9 bases. This CDR3 has 14 residues. V trimming: 7 bases; J trimming: 4 bases; junction bases outside the gene matches: 6. The chain's CDR3 is CASKAGGRADTQYF. CDR3 sequence (DNA): TGTGCCAGCAAAGCGGGAGGTCGCGCAGATACGCAGTATTTT.